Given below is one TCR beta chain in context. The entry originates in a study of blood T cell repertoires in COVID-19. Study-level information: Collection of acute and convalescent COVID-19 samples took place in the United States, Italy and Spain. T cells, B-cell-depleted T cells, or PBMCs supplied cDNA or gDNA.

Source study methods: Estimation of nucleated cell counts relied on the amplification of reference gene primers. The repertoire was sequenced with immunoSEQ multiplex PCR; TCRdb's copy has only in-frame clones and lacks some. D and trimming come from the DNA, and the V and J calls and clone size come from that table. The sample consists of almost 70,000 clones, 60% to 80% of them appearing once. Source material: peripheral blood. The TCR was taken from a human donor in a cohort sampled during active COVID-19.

The CDR3, as DNA: TGTGCCAGTAGCCGGGACAGCGCTGGCTACACCTTC. It encodes CASSRDSAGYTF. This chain connects TRBV19 to TRBJ1-2; 7 bases line up with TRBD1. Losses at the gene ends were 6 bases for V and 7 bases for J; bases not matched to a gene: 5. Germline CDR1 and CDR2: LNHDA and SQIVND (reference sequence). This CDR3 region has 12 residues.